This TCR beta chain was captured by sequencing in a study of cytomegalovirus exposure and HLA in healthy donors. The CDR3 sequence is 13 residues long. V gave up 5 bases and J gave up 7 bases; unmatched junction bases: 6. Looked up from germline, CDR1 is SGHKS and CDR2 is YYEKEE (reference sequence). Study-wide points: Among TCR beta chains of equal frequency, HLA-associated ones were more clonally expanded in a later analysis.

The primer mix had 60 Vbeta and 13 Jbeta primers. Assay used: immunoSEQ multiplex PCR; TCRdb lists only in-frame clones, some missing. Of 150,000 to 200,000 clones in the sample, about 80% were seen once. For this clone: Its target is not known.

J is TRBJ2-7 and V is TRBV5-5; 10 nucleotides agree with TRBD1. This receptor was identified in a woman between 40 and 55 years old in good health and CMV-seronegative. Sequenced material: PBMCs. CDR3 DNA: TGTGCCAGCAGGCTGGGACAGGGGAGAGAGCAGTACGTC. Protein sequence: CASRLGQGREQYV.